The clone carrying this T cell receptor (beta chain) was counted only a few times. CDR1 and CDR2 from the germline V gene are KGHSH and LQKENI. The CDR3 runs 15 residues. The junction had 6 bases not matched to a gene; V was cut back by 3 bases and J by 1 base. Time point indicated: patch test 2, 6 weeks after DPC sensitization. Indicated treatment: therapeutic diphenylcyclopropenone sensitization with weekly scalp DPC. The data are from a study of human T cells and chemical hapten exposure. TCRdb independently ran MiXCR on the RACE reads; one entry per CDR3 protein. The sample shows about 80,000 distinct CDR3 sequences, about 9.4% of them seen only once.

This chain joins TRBV18 and TRBJ2-7; 7 bases agree with TRBD2. Source: whole blood, taken in connection with sensitization to the hapten diphenylcyclopropenone (DPC). This clonotype originated in a woman under 40 with alopecia areata. Some clones in this sample may be carry-over from other donors' samples. In DNA, the CDR3 is TGTGCCAGCTCACCCCGGGACTACCAATCCTACGAGCAGTACTTC. Translation: CASSPRDYQSYEQYF.